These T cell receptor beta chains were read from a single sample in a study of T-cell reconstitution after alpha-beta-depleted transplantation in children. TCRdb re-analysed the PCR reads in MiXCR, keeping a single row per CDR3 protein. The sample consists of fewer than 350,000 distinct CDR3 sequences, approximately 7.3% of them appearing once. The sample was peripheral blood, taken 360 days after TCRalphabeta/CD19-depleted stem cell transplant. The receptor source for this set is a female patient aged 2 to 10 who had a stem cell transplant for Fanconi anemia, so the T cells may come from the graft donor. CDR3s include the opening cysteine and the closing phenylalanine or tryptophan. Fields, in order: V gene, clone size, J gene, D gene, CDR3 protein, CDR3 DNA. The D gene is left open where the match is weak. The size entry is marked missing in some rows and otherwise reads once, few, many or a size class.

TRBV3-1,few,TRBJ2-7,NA,CASSQGITEQYF,TGTGCCAGCAGCCAAGGAATAACCGAGCAGTACTTC
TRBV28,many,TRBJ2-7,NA,CAIEPTGSRSSYEQYF,TGTGCCATCGAACCTACAGGTTCCCGAAGCTCCTACGAGCAGTACTTC
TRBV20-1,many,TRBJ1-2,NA,CSARDTEGGFYGYTF,TGCAGTGCTAGAGATACTGAGGGGGGCTTTTATGGCTACACCTTC
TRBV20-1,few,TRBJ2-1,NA,CSALFNEQFF,TGCAGTGCGTTGTTCAATGAGCAGTTCTTC
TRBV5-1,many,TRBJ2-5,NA,CASSLAGETQYF,TGCGCCAGCAGCTTGGCCGGAGAGACCCAGTACTTC
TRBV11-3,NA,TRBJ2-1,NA,CASSLNEGNEQFF,TGTGCCAGCAGCCTAAACGAGGGGAATGAGCAGTTCTTC
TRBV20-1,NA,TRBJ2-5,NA,CSARDREGAGETQYF,TGCAGTGCTAGAGATAGGGAAGGGGCAGGAGAGACCCAGTACTTC
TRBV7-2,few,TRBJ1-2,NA,CASSFTGSNGYTF,TGTGCCAGCAGCTTCACAGGGTCGAATGGCTACACCTTC
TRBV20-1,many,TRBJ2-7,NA,CSARPTGTPPTYEQYF,TGCAGTGCTCGTCCTACTGGGACCCCACCCACCTACGAGCAGTACTTC
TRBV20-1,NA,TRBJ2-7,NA,CSATSRSHKGLYEQYF,TGCAGTGCTACCTCGAGGAGCCACAAAGGGCTCTACGAGCAGTACTTC
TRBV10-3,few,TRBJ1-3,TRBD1,CAIRQQGRGNTIYF,TGTGCCATCAGACAACAGGGGAGAGGAAACACCATATATTTT
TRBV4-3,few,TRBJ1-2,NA,CASSQGTPGLYGYTF,TGCGCCAGCAGCCAAGGGACGCCGGGACTCTATGGCTACACCTTC
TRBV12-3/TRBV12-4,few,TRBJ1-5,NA,CASSFWGLESNQPQHF,TGTGCCAGCAGTTTTTGGGGACTAGAGAGCAATCAGCCCCAGCATTTT
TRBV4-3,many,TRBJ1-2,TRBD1,CASSQDLWDRFYGYTF,TGCGCCAGCAGCCAAGACCTTTGGGACAGGTTCTATGGCTACACCTTC
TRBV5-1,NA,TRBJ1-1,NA,CASSFGLQRAGTEAFF,TGCGCCAGCAGCTTTGGTTTGCAGCGGGCAGGGACTGAAGCTTTCTTT
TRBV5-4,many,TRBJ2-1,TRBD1,CASSFGSGQVTNEQFF,TGTGCCAGCAGCTTTGGTTCGGGACAGGTAACCAATGAGCAGTTCTTC
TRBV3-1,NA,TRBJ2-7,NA,CASSQDRSPREPWEQYF,TGTGCCAGCAGCCAAGATCGATCGCCTAGGGAGCCTTGGGAGCAGTACTTC
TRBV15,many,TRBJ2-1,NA,CATSRGIRVGGLHNEQFF,TGTGCCACCAGCAGAGGAATTCGAGTGGGGGGCCTTCACAATGAGCAGTTCTTC
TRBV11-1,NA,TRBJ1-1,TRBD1,CASSFLGTGISRNTEAFF,TGTGCCAGCAGCTTCTTGGGGACAGGCATTTCACGGAACACTGAAGCTTTCTTT
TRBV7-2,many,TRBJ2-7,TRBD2,CASTLAGYYEQYF,TGTGCCAGCACCCTAGCGGGGTACTACGAGCAGTACTTC
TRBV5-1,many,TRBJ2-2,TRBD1,CASRYGQGNTGELFF,TGCGCCAGCCGCTACGGACAGGGGAACACCGGGGAGCTGTTTTTT
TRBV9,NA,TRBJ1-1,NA,CASSVGILGVDTEAFF,TGTGCCAGCAGCGTAGGAATCTTGGGTGTGGACACTGAAGCTTTCTTT
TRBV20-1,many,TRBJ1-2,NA,CSATPDYYGYTF,TGCAGTGCTACCCCCGACTACTATGGCTACACCTTC
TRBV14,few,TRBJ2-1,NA,CASSTIYGTGKPQLAVLSYNEQFF,TGTGCCAGCAGCACGATCTATGGGACAGGCAAACCCCAACTAGCGGTTCTCTCCTACAATGAGCAGTTCTTC
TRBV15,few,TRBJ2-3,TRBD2,CATSRGPRASGTTDTQYF,TGTGCCACCAGCAGGGGCCCCCGGGCTAGCGGTACCACAGATACGCAGTATTTT
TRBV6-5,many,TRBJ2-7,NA,CASSGNSDEQYF,TGTGCCAGCAGTGGAAATAGCGACGAGCAGTACTTC
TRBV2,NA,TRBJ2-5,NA,CASSVFRTYQETQYF,TGTGCCAGCAGTGTATTCAGGACGTACCAAGAGACCCAGTACTTC
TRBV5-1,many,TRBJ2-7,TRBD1,CASSFGTGVYEQYF,TGCGCCAGCAGCTTCGGGACAGGGGTTTACGAGCAGTACTTC
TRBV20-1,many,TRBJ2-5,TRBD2,CSATSGGYQETQYF,TGCAGTGCTACTAGCGGGGGGTACCAAGAGACCCAGTACTTC
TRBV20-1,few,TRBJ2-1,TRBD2,CSAHGGGSYNEQFF,TGCAGTGCACACGGCGGGGGCTCCTACAATGAGCAGTTCTTC
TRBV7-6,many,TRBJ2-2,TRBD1,CASSPPTGTGELFF,TGTGCCAGCAGCCCACCGACAGGGACCGGGGAGCTGTTTTTT
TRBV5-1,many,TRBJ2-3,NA,CASSLTLAGDTDTQYF,TGCGCCAGCAGCTTGACCCTAGCAGGTGACACAGATACGCAGTATTTT
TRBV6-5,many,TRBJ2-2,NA,CASSTGPGELFF,TGTGCCAGCAGCACTGGGCCCGGGGAGCTGTTTTTT
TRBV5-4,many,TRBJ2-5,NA,CASSLFAGRRDGETQYF,TGTGCCAGCAGCTTGTTCGCCGGGAGAAGGGATGGAGAGACCCAGTACTTC